Presented here are 27 T cell receptor beta chains from one specimen sequenced in a study of T cell responses to AZD1222 COVID-19 vaccine. The table came from immunoSEQ multiplex PCR; TCRdb's copy has only in-frame clones and leaves some out. The sample consists of fewer than 200,000 clones, around 90% of them appearing once. The specimen was peripheral blood, collected on day 0 of AZD1222 vaccination. The receptors were sampled from an adult in good health.

This chain joins TRBV7-6 and TRBJ2-7, with TRBD2 matching 7 bases. The CDR3 loop spans 12 amino acids. After removal of 5 bases from V and 7 bases from J, the junction contained 5 bases not matched to a gene. Looked up from germline, CDR1 is SGHVS and CDR2 is FNYEAQ. The CDR3 nucleotides are TGTGCCAGCAGCCCAGGGAGGGGTGAGCAGTACTTC. Its protein is CASSPGRGEQYF.

The chain recombines TRBV4-1 with TRBJ1-4; maybe TRBD1 (5 bases). Germline V gives CDR1 MGHRA, CDR2 YSYEKL. The CDR3 is made up of 17 amino acids. Trimming left V 4 bases short and J 10 bases short, with 25 bases between. The CDR3 protein is CASSLHPGGDSGGKLFF. The CDR3 bases are TGCGCCAGCAGCCTCCACCCCGGGGGGGACTCGGGTGGAAAACTGTTTTTT.

The J gene is TRBJ1-6, the V gene TRBV7-3; D gene ambiguous. Germline CDR1 reads SGHTA; CDR2 reads FQGTGA. The CDR3 runs to 13 residues. V dropped 0 bases and J dropped 7 bases, with 4 bases sitting between them. The CDR3 loop is CASSLTGNSPLHF. The CDR3 DNA follows: TGTGCCAGCAGCTTAACCGGGAATTCACCCCTCCACTTT.

The gene calls are TRBV5-1 and TRBJ2-3; maybe TRBD2 (6 bases). Germline-derived CDR1 and CDR2 are SGHRS and YFSETQ. Trimming cost V 5 bases and J 2 bases, with 12 bases left between them. This CDR3 comprises 14 residues. CDR3 amino acids: CASRNSGFTDTQYF. CDR3 bases: TGCGCCAGCAGAAATAGCGGCTTCACAGATACGCAGTATTTT.

This clone was detected only once. This chain joins TRBV7-2 and TRBJ2-5; 11 positions match TRBD1. Germline V CDR1 and CDR2: SGHTA, FQGNSA. Trimming removed 5 bases from V and 4 bases from J; junction bases left unmatched: 12. The CDR3 is made up of 17 amino acids. CDR3 amino acids: CASSPQVRTGGRETQYF. The CDR3 region has the DNA TGTGCCAGCAGCCCGCAAGTAAGGACAGGGGGCCGAGAGACCCAGTACTTC.

This clone turned up a few times. V and J are TRBV7-3 and TRBJ2-3, with D possibly matching TRBD2 (7 bases). V was pared by 3 bases and J by 3 bases, with 10 bases between. Looked up from germline, CDR1 is SGHTA and CDR2 is FQGTGA. The CDR3 is made up of 14 amino acids. In nucleotides, the CDR3 is TGTGCCAGCAGCTTGGCGGGGGCAACAGATACGCAGTATTTT. Its translation is CASSLAGATDTQYF.

The V call is TRBV5-4, the J call TRBJ1-2; TRBD1 matches 7 bases. The V and J ends lost 4 bases and 1 base, in that order; junction bases with no gene match: 10. There are 16 residues in the CDR3. Germline CDR1 and CDR2: SGHNT and YYREEE (reference sequence). The chain's CDR3 is CASSAGTAFDNYGYTF. CDR3 DNA sequence: TGTGCCAGCAGCGCCGGGACAGCTTTCGATAACTATGGCTACACCTTC. Looking up the rest from reference TRBV5-4 and TRBJ1-2 gives the full variable domain: ETGVTQSPTHLIKTRGQQVTLRCSSQSGHNTVSWYQQALGQGPQFIFQYYREEENGRGNFPPRFSGLQFPNYSSELNVNALELDDSALYLCASSAGTAFDNYGYTFGSGTRLTVV.

This clone was seen only once. The rearrangement uses TRBV5-1 and TRBJ2-1, with 9 bases matching TRBD2. This CDR3 has 16 residues. V was pared by 2 bases and J by 4 bases, with 7 bases of the junction left unmatched. The germline CDR1 and CDR2 sequences are SGHRS and YFSETQ. The CDR3 loop is CASSLRMTSGYNEQFF. In DNA form, the CDR3 reads TGCGCCAGCAGCTTACGGATGACTAGCGGATACAATGAGCAGTTCTTC.

CDR3 DNA: TGTGCCAGCAGCCAAGAGAAGGGACAAAGTTTGACAGGCTACACCTTC. Its protein is CASSQEKGQSLTGYTF. The V and J genes are TRBV4-2 and TRBJ1-2, with D possibly matching TRBD1 (6 bases). Germline assignment: CDR1 LGHNA and CDR2 YNFKEQ. V shed 0 bases and J shed 8 bases, with 19 bases lying between them. The CDR3 is 16 amino acids.

The J gene is TRBJ2-5, the V gene TRBV7-3; 9 bases agree with TRBD2. V lost 2 bases and J lost 0; bases outside the gene matches: 4. Germline CDR1 SGHTA, CDR2 FQGTGA. This CDR3 is 16 amino acids long. CDR3 DNA sequence: TGTGCCAGCAGCTTAGGACTAGCGCCTTACCAAGAGACCCAGTACTTC. Translated, it gives CASSLGLAPYQETQYF.

This sequence joins TRBV4-3 and TRBJ1-2; 7 nucleotides align to TRBD1. CDR1 is LGHNA and CDR2 is YSLEER in the germline V gene. The length of the CDR3 is 15 residues. The V gene end was trimmed by 1 base and the J gene end by 2 bases; junction bases not matched to a gene: 4. The CDR3 loop reads CASSQGAGQNYGYTF. The CDR3 coding sequence is TGCGCCAGCAGCCAAGGGGCGGGACAGAACTATGGCTACACCTTC.

The J gene is TRBJ2-3, the V gene TRBV5-6, with D uncertain. The germline gives CDR1 SGHDT, CDR2 YYEEEE. CDR3 length: 11 amino acids. Trimming took off 3 bases at V and 3 bases at J, with 2 bases between the two ends. This chain's CDR3 is CASSSTDTQYF. The CDR3, as DNA: TGTGCCAGCAGCTCAACAGATACGCAGTATTTT. Using reference TRBV5-6 and TRBJ2-3 for the parts outside the CDR3, the full variable domain is DAGVTQSPTHLIKTRGQQVTLRCSPKSGHDTVSWYQQALGQGPQFIFQYYEEEERQRGNFPDRFSGHQFPNYSSELNVNALLLGDSALYLCASSSTDTQYFGPGTRLTVL.

This sequence joins TRBV6-5 and TRBJ1-1, with D unresolved. Deletions cut 0 bases from V and 4 bases from J, with 12 bases between. The CDR3 spans 15 residues. The germline gives CDR1 MNHEY, CDR2 SVGAGI. Written as DNA, the CDR3 is TGTGCCAGCAGTTACTCGAGGAGGGTCTCCACTGAAGCTTTCTTT. Residues: CASSYSRRVSTEAFF.

The V gene is TRBV18, the J gene TRBJ1-2, with a tentative D call TRBD1 (5 bases). Looked up from germline, CDR1 is KGHSH and CDR2 is LQKENI. CDR3 length equals 12 residues. V was cut by 6 bases and J by 8 bases, with 13 bases left in between. This chain's CDR3 is CASSLGQGGYTF. The DNA of the CDR3 is TGTGCCAGCTCGCTGGGCCAGGGCGGCTACACCTTC. Full variable domain (missing parts from reference TRBV18 and TRBJ1-2): NAGVMQNPRHLVRRRGQEARLRCSPMKGHSHVYWYRQLPEEGLKFMVYLQKENIIDESGMPKERFSAEFPKEGPSILRIQQVVRGDSAAYFCASSLGQGGYTFGSGTRLTVV.

To note about this clone: Other DNA sequences of this sample code for an identical CDR3. The gene calls are TRBV12-3 or TRBV12-4 and TRBJ1-1; D unclear. V dropped 1 base and J dropped 1 base, with 4 bases sitting between them. This CDR3 comprises 13 residues. CDR3 in amino acids: CASSLGGNTEAFF. The CDR3 DNA sequence: TGTGCCAGCAGTTTAGGGGGGAACACTGAAGCTTTCTTT.

This clone occurred a few times. The rearrangement joins TRBV4-2 to TRBJ2-1, with D uncertain. V was pared by 3 bases and J by 7 bases, with 10 bases between. CDR1 and CDR2 from the germline V gene are LGHNA and YNFKEQ. The length of the CDR3 is 13 residues. CDR3 sequence reads: CASSHPSLNEQFF. Here the CDR3 DNA reads TGTGCCAGCAGCCACCCTTCTCTAAATGAGCAGTTCTTC.

The chain combines TRBV30 with TRBJ1-1; TRBD1 aligns across 8 bases. The germline V gene has CDR1 GTSNPN and CDR2 SVGIG (reference sequence). Germline trimming cut 2 bases from V and 12 bases from J; bases unmatched to any gene: 17. This CDR3 region has 15 residues. The CDR3 DNA reads as TGTGCCTGGAGTAAGATCCCCCAGGGGGCTAGGGCAACTTTCTTT. This sequence encodes CAWSKIPQGARATFF.

The V gene is TRBV4-3, the J gene TRBJ2-1; 7 nucleotides match TRBD1. The junction had 10 bases not matched to a gene; V was cut back by 3 bases and J by 2 bases. Germline V lookup: CDR1 LGHNA, CDR2 YSLEER. This CDR3 has 17 amino acids. The CDR3 region has the DNA TGCGCCAGCAGCCAGGTAGGGACAGTCCGCGCCTACAATGAGCAGTTCTTC. Translation: CASSQVGTVRAYNEQFF.

The rearrangement uses TRBV11-2 and TRBJ1-4; D gene unclear. V was clipped by 5 bases and J by 14 bases, with 15 bases between them. The germline gives CDR1 SGHAT, CDR2 FQNNGV. The CDR3 runs to 12 residues. CDR3 residues: CASSPLTERLFF. In nucleotides, the CDR3 is TGTGCCAGCAGCCCGTTGACGGAGAGGCTGTTTTTT.

The chain links TRBV7-9 to TRBJ2-6; no clear D. Between the trimmed V and J ends, which lost 5 bases and 4 bases, there was a span of 9 bases. Germline values: CDR1 SEHNR, CDR2 FQNEAQ (reference sequence). CDR3 length: 14 amino acids. The CDR3 here is CASSLRMGANVLTF. The CDR3 DNA sequence: TGTGCCAGCAGCCTCCGGATGGGGGCCAACGTCCTGACTTTC. Full variable domain (missing parts from reference TRBV7-9 and TRBJ2-6): DTGVSQNPRHKITKRGQNVTFRCDPISEHNRLYWYRQTLGQGPEFLTYFQNEAQLEKSRLLSDRFSAERPKGSFSTLEIQRTEQGDSAMYLCASSLRMGANVLTFGAGSRLTVL.

The chain couples TRBV30 to TRBJ1-4; TRBD1 is a possible D gene (5 bases). The CDR3 spans 15 residues. Germline values: CDR1 GTSNPN, CDR2 SVGIG (reference sequence). Trimming left V 4 bases short and J 4 bases short, with 16 bases between. The CDR3 DNA reads TGTGCCTGGAACCCCGGGGGGGGACTTAATGAAAAACTGTTTTTT. This codes for CAWNPGGGLNEKLFF.

This chain joins TRBV19 and TRBJ1-1; maybe TRBD1 (5 bases). This CDR3 has 18 residues. Trimming stripped 5 bases from V and 0 bases from J, with 22 bases between. CDR1 and CDR2 from the germline V gene are LNHDA and SQIVND (reference sequence). The CDR3 spells CASSPLGAGRLMNTEAFF. DNA for the CDR3: TGTGCCAGTAGTCCACTCGGTGCAGGGCGGTTGATGAACACTGAAGCTTTCTTT.

This rearrangement joins TRBV7-8 to TRBJ2-1, with 10 bases identical to TRBD2. The trim removed 5 bases at V and 9 bases at J, leaving 13 bases unmatched. Germline assignment: CDR1 SGHVS and CDR2 FQNEAQ. The CDR3 spans 16 residues. CDR3 sequence (DNA): TGTGCCAGCAGCCCCCCGGGGAGCGGGGGGGCCGTTGAGCAGTTCTTC. It translates to CASSPPGSGGAVEQFF.

V and J are TRBV2 and TRBJ1-2; D is ambiguous. With 4 bases removed from V and 8 bases from J, the gap between germline ends came to 20 bases. The CDR3 has 15 residues. Germline assignment: CDR1 SNHLY and CDR2 FYNNEI. CDR3 sequence reads: CASSVADLPGRGYTF. The CDR3 bases are TGTGCCAGCAGTGTGGCAGACCTACCCGGTAGGGGCTACACCTTC. The variable domain in full, completed from reference TRBV2 and TRBJ1-2, reads EPEVTQTPSHQVTQMGQEVILRCVPISNHLYFYWYRQILGQKVEFLVSFYNNEISEKSEIFDDQFSVERPDGSNFTLKIRSTKLEDSAMYFCASSVADLPGRGYTFGSGTRLTVV.

The CDR3 protein is CASSGAFGRSYNEQFF. CDR3 DNA sequence: TGTGCCAGCAGCGGCGCGTTTGGGAGGTCCTACAATGAGCAGTTCTTC. The V call is TRBV9, the J call TRBJ2-1; tentative D call: TRBD2 (6 bases). Trimming pared 3 bases from V and 1 base from J, leaving 14 bases between. Germline CDR1 SGDLS, CDR2 YYNGEE. This CDR3 is 16 amino acids long.

This clone was recorded once. The chain carries TRBV19 and TRBJ2-7, with D perhaps TRBD1 (7 bases). Looked up from germline, CDR1 is LNHDA and CDR2 is SQIVND (reference sequence). Trimming left V 3 bases short and J 6 bases short, with 24 bases between. This CDR3 has 17 amino acids. This chain's CDR3 is CASSIVGGDSSHSEQYF. Written as DNA, the CDR3 is TGTGCCAGTAGTATCGTTGGAGGGGACAGTTCCCATAGCGAGCAGTACTTC.

The gene calls are TRBV6-1 and TRBJ2-7; 13 positions match TRBD2. Germline V gene lookup returns CDR1 MNHNS and CDR2 SASEGT. The CDR3 loop spans 17 amino acids. With V trimmed by 4 bases and J by 4 bases, 10 bases remained unmatched. DNA for the CDR3: TGTGCCAGCAGTGGCCAACTAGCGGGAGGGGAGAGGTACGAGCAGTACTTC. As protein: CASSGQLAGGERYEQYF.